One and the same sample provided the 7 T cell receptor beta chains below, sequenced in a study of blood T cell repertoires in COVID-19. Assay: immunoSEQ multiplex PCR; the TCRdb copy retains only in-frame clones and omits some. The repertoire includes 200,000 to 300,000 clones, about 89% of them detected once, and 8.5% to 10% sits in the top ten. Material: peripheral blood. These receptors originate from a man aged 40-55 years who had recovered from COVID-19.

This clone turned up a few times. The rearrangement uses TRBV9 and TRBJ2-2, with D maybe TRBD2 (5 bases). V was shortened by 2 bases and J by 7 bases, with 9 bases between the two germline ends. The germline CDR1 and CDR2 sequences are SGDLS and YYNGEE. This CDR3 spans 13 amino acids. The CDR3: CASSVTSLGELFF. The CDR3 DNA sequence: TGTGCCAGCAGCGTTACTAGTCTCGGGGAGCTGTTTTTT.

This chain links TRBV27 with TRBJ2-3; D gene unclear. The ends were cut back, 6 bases at V and 2 bases at J, with 6 bases in the middle. Germline V CDR1 and CDR2: MNHEY, SMNVEV (reference sequence). The CDR3 has 12 residues. This CDR3 reads CASSPNTDTQYF. The CDR3 DNA sequence: TGTGCCAGCAGCCCTAACACAGATACGCAGTATTTT.

The rearrangement joins TRBV3-1 (or the pseudogene TRBV3-2) to TRBJ2-7; the match to TRBD1 covers 8 bases. The CDR3 is made up of 15 amino acids. Trimming took 1 base from V and 7 from J; bases not matched to a gene: 9. The germline V gene has CDR1 LGHDT and CDR2 YNNKEL (reference sequence). CDR3 sequence: CASSQGTGTSGEQYF. The CDR3, as DNA: TGTGCCAGCAGCCAAGGGACAGGGACCTCGGGGGAGCAGTACTTC.

This rearrangement joins TRBV2 to TRBJ2-5, with 9 bases that match TRBD2. The V and J ends lost 4 bases and 5 bases, in that order; junction bases with no gene match: 5. CDR3 size: 14 residues. Germline CDR1 SNHLY, CDR2 FYNNEI. The CDR3 bases are TGTGCCAGCAGTGTCGGAGGACTAGCGGAGACCCAGTACTTC. Its protein product is CASSVGGLAETQYF.

The V and J genes are TRBV7-2 and TRBJ2-1; D uncertain. Trimming took off 1 base at V and 2 bases at J, with 6 bases between the two ends. The CDR3 is made up of 14 amino acids. Germline CDR1 is SGHTA and CDR2 is FQGNSA. The CDR3 DNA is TGTGCCAGCAGCTTAGGGCATCCCTACAATGAGCAGTTCTTC. Its protein product is CASSLGHPYNEQFF.

The chain links TRBV4-3 to TRBJ1-1, with 9 positions matching TRBD1. The germline gives CDR1 LGHNA, CDR2 YSLEER. The CDR3 has 16 residues. Unmatched junction bases numbered 8, after V lost 2 bases and J lost 4 bases. In nucleotides, the CDR3 is TGCGCCAGCAGCCAATACTACAGGGGGCAAGGCACTGAAGCTTTCTTT. It translates to CASSQYYRGQGTEAFF.

The CDR3: CASSLAGSTSTDTQYF. In nucleotides, the CDR3 is TGTGCCAGCTCCCTAGCGGGGTCCACTAGCACAGATACGCAGTATTTT. This chain connects TRBV18 to TRBJ2-3, with 9 nucleotides matching TRBD2. The V gene's germline CDR1 is KGHSH and CDR2 LQKENI. CDR3 length equals 16 residues. The junction had 7 bases not matched to a gene; V was cut back by 6 bases and J by 0 bases. Complete variable domain (other parts from reference TRBV18 and TRBJ2-3): NAGVMQNPRHLVRRRGQEARLRCSPMKGHSHVYWYRQLPEEGLKFMVYLQKENIIDESGMPKERFSAEFPKEGPSILRIQQVVRGDSAAYFCASSLAGSTSTDTQYFGPGTRLTVL.